This section outlines one T cell receptor (beta chain) sequence together with its context. This entry belongs to a study of tumor and adjacent non-tumor tissue in lung cancer. Study details: The patients, 9 to 11 men and roughly 5 women, were 31 to 76 with stage I to III disease.

No cell sorting was done before RNA was extracted from the tissue. Chemotherapy-naive patients with new lung cancer underwent thoracic surgery in China, August–late 2014. TCRbeta libraries were built with three rounds of nested PCR, modified from ARM-PCR. TCRdb independently ran MiXCR on the multiplex PCR reads; one entry per CDR3 protein. The sample includes 75,000 to 80,000 distinct CDR3 sequences, roughly 80% of them seen just once. CDR3 length: 14 residues. From germline, CDR1 is MNHEY and CDR2 SVGAGI. V was shortened by 6 bases and J by 6 bases, with 14 bases between the two germline ends. Sequencing was performed on lung tumor tissue. V gene TRBV6-5 combines with J gene TRBJ1-4, with D possibly matching TRBD1 (6 bases). The source is a woman between 50 and 59 years old with non-small cell lung cancer. DNA of the CDR3: TGTGCCAGCAGCACAGGGTGCGGGGATGAAAAACTGTTTTTT. Translated: CASSTGCGDEKLFF.